This TCR beta chain originates from a study of vaccination and CD4 T cells after COVID-19. Study-wide context: Two of the convalescents were Hispanic, and the group consisted of six males and four females.

In regard to this clonotype: Its antigen remains unidentified.

The Oncomine TCR Beta short-read assay was what sequenced the DNA obtained from cultured CD4+ T cells. Investigators obtained genomic DNA by extraction from cultured CD4+ T cells. From the PCR reads, TCRdb called clonotypes with MiXCR, one entry per CDR3 protein. The data hold roughly 7,500 distinct CDR3 sequences, with 35% to 45% observed a single time. The treatment is: roughly ten-day PBMC culture with coronavirus spike peptide pools or control peptides (ViraFEST assay). Pre-COVID-19 pandemic sampling (2011-2018) yielded the unexposed donor's CD4+ T cells. Expanded clonotypes were found by TCR sequencing after peptide-pool stimulation (ViraFEST). PBMCs, plated at around 1.9 million per well, were grown in the presence of about 9.5 IU/ml IL-2 and 10 ug/ml peptide pools. Subject to cell availability, CD4+ T cells from unexposed donors were probed with SARS-CoV-2 S/N and four cold-coronavirus spikes.

CDR1 is LNHDA and CDR2 is SQIVND in the germline V gene (reference sequence). V lost 7 bases and J 2 bases, leaving 14 bases between the germline ends. CDR3 length: 14 amino acids. The sample was CD4+ T cells from blood, cultured in vitro. The chain carries TRBV19 and TRBJ1-2; D gene uncertain. The clonotype comes from a human donor in good health. CDR3 in DNA: TGTGCCAGTACGGCCCAGCGCTGGAACTATGGCTACACCTTC. Protein product: CASTAQRWNYGYTF.